Shown below are 10 T cell receptor beta chains from a single sample sequenced in a study of cytomegalovirus exposure and HLA in healthy donors. This PCR relied on a set of 60 Vbeta primers and 13 Jbeta primers. Clones were sequenced by immunoSEQ multiplex PCR, and TCRdb holds only the in-frame ones, with some missing. Here the sample spans about 150,000 clones, approximately 85% being singletons. The sequenced sample consisted of PBMCs. The receptors stem from a girl under 18 in good health and CMV-seropositive.

The chain couples TRBV2 to TRBJ2-3, with 9 nucleotides matching TRBD2. J gave up 8 bases and V 5 bases, and 11 bases lay outside the gene matches. Germline values: CDR1 SNHLY, CDR2 FYNNEI. The CDR3 runs to 15 residues. CDR3 sequence: CASSIAGAGGGTQYF. In nucleotides, the CDR3 is TGTGCCAGCAGTATAGCGGGGGCGGGGGGAGGTACGCAGTATTTT.

This sequence joins TRBV6-5 and TRBJ2-7; 10 bases map to TRBD1. The V and J ends lost 1 base and 5 bases, in that order; junction bases with no gene match: 8. The V gene's germline CDR1 is MNHEY and CDR2 SVGAGI. The length of the CDR3 is 16 residues. CDR3 sequence reads: CASSYWGQGTSHEQYF. The DNA of the CDR3 is TGTGCCAGCAGTTACTGGGGACAGGGGACTTCGCACGAGCAGTACTTC.

CDR3 sequence (DNA): TGTGCCAGCAGCTTAGCTGAGCATACGCAGTATTTT. It codes for CASSLAEHTQYF. The J gene is TRBJ2-3, the V gene TRBV7-2; unclear D gene. The CDR3 is 12 amino acids. Per germline, CDR1 SGHTA and CDR2 FQGNSA. V was shortened by 0 bases and J by 7 bases, with 5 bases between the two germline ends.

The chain has TRBV28 and TRBJ1-2; D call uncertain. CDR3 length equals 15 residues. V was cut by 2 bases and J by 3 bases, with 13 bases left in between. Germline V gene data show CDR1 as MDHEN and CDR2 as SYDVKM. In DNA form, the CDR3 reads TGTGCCAGCAGTTTACGGTCGGCGGTCGACTATGGCTACACCTTC. Translating gives CASSLRSAVDYGYTF.

The chain couples TRBV7-8 to TRBJ2-6; 10 bases are shared with TRBD1. Per germline, CDR1 SGHVS and CDR2 FQNEAQ. CDR3 length: 21 amino acids. V shed 3 bases and J 4 bases; nucleotides not matched to a gene: 18. The CDR3 reads CASSFRWDRGSSTSGANVLTF. CDR3 bases: TGTGCCAGCAGCTTCCGTTGGGACAGGGGTTCCTCTACGTCGGGGGCCAACGTCCTGACTTTC.

The chain couples TRBV25-1 to TRBJ2-1; 9 nucleotides match TRBD2. The V gene end was trimmed by 3 bases and the J gene end by 6 bases; junction bases not matched to a gene: 6. In germline, CDR1 is MGHDK, CDR2 SYGVNS. This CDR3 has 15 residues. The CDR3 protein is CASSDLSGGSNEQFF. In nucleotides, the CDR3 is TGTGCCAGCAGTGACCTTAGCGGGGGTTCCAATGAGCAGTTCTTC.

The V call is TRBV4-2, the J call TRBJ1-5; D is unclear. In germline, CDR1 is LGHNA, CDR2 YNFKEQ. V was clipped by 4 bases and J by 7 bases, with 11 bases between them. The CDR3 consists of 13 residues. The CDR3: CASSLEEGQPQHF. In nucleotides, the CDR3 is TGTGCCAGCAGCCTGGAGGAAGGCCAGCCCCAGCATTTT.

This clone showed up just a few times. This chain uses TRBV12-5 with TRBJ1-1; no reliable D call. In germline, CDR1 is LGHNT, CDR2 FRNRAP. The CDR3 has 11 residues. Between the trimmed V and J ends, which lost 4 bases and 5 bases, there was a span of 5 bases. CDR3 sequence: CASGSGTEAFF. The CDR3 DNA follows: TGTGCTAGTGGTTCGGGGACTGAAGCTTTCTTT.

The gene calls are TRBV9 and TRBJ2-7; maybe TRBD2 (5 bases). The CDR3 is made up of 13 amino acids. Germline CDR1 SGDLS, CDR2 YYNGEE. Between the trimmed V and J ends, which lost 4 bases and 4 bases, there was a span of 12 bases. CDR3 bases: TGTGCCAGCAGCCCAGGACTGAAATACGAGCAGTACTTC. This encodes CASSPGLKYEQYF.

CDR3 sequence (DNA): TGTGCCAGCAGGTATCAGGTATTAGCCAAAAACATTCAGTACTTC. It is translated as CASRYQVLAKNIQYF. The rearrangement links TRBV2 to TRBJ2-4; D is ambiguous. There are 15 residues in the CDR3. The germline V and J ends were trimmed by 6 bases and 0 bases, with 12 bases remaining between them. The V gene's germline CDR1 is SNHLY and CDR2 FYNNEI. Together with reference TRBV2 and TRBJ2-4, the CDR3 gives the full variable domain: EPEVTQTPSHQVTQMGQEVILRCVPISNHLYFYWYRQILGQKVEFLVSFYNNEISEKSEIFDDQFSVERPDGSNFTLKIRSTKLEDSAMYFCASRYQVLAKNIQYFGAGTRLSVL.